These 3 T cell receptor beta chains were all obtained from the same sample, sequenced in a study of metastatic and nonmetastatic thyroid tumors. MiXCR re-clonotyped the PCR reads for TCRdb. The table shows around 30,000 clones, with 18% occurring only once. Thyroid surgery was performed in patients who had received no treatment beforehand. Sequencing was done on a sample of blood. Receptors were obtained from a female donor with papillary thyroid cancer or a benign thyroid nodule (not recorded which). Some clones in this sample may be carry-over from other donors' samples.

Only a few counts were recorded for this clone. The chain has TRBV20-1 and TRBJ2-7; TRBD1 matches 10 bases. Germline loops: CDR1 DFQATT, CDR2 SNEGSKA (reference sequence). Trimming took 0 bases from V and 7 from J; bases not matched to a gene: 9. CDR3 length: 15 residues. CDR3 protein: CSARDPGTGVGEQYF. CDR3 nucleotide sequence: TGCAGTGCTAGAGACCCCGGGACAGGGGTGGGGGAGCAGTACTTC.

CDR3 in DNA: TGTGCCAGCAGTTACCTTGGGACGGATGAAGCTTTCTTT. It specifies CASSYLGTDEAFF. This sequence joins TRBV28 and TRBJ1-1; TRBD1 might be the D (5 bases). The CDR3 covers 13 residues. Deletions cut 4 bases from V and 7 bases from J, with 13 bases between. Germline V CDR1 and CDR2: MDHEN, SYDVKM.

This clone was observed many times. The V and J genes are TRBV2 and TRBJ2-5; 8 positions match TRBD2. The CDR3 runs to 16 residues. The J segment lost 2 bases and the V segment lost 6 bases, leaving 11 bases of the junction unmatched. Germline CDR1 reads SNHLY; CDR2 reads FYNNEI. CDR3 nucleotides: TGTGCCAGCAGGGCCGGGACTAGGGGGGGTCAAGAGACCCAGTACTTC. Its protein product is CASRAGTRGGQETQYF.